This entry concerns a single TCR beta chain. Only in-frame clones appear in the TCRdb table, and some are missing; sequencing was by immunoSEQ multiplex PCR. The table records 87,000 or so clones, around 83% of them present only once. CDR1 and CDR2 from the germline V gene are MDHEN and SYDVKM. V gave up 3 bases and J gave up 3 bases; unmatched junction bases: 7. The CDR3 has 16 amino acids. These data are taken from a study of PD-L1 blockade in urothelial cancer. In the study overall: Each patient had 0 to 3 earlier chemotherapy regimens.

Noted time point: pretreatment peripheral blood. This chain links TRBV28 with TRBJ2-2; 7 bases map to TRBD2. This clonotype originated in a man in his fifties or sixties with urothelial cancer. This material consisted of PBMCs, taken around atezolizumab (anti-PD-L1) treatment. The DNA for the CDR3 is TGTGCCAGCAGTTTTTTAGTGGGAGGGGACACCGGGGAGCTGTTTTTT. It translates to CASSFLVGGDTGELFF. The whole variable domain, filled in from reference TRBV28 and TRBJ2-2, reads DVKVTQSSRYLVKRTGEKVFLECVQDMDHENMFWYRQDPGLGLRLIYFSYDVKMKEKGDIPEGYSVSREKKERFSLILESASTNQTSMYLCASSFLVGGDTGELFFGEGSRLTVL.